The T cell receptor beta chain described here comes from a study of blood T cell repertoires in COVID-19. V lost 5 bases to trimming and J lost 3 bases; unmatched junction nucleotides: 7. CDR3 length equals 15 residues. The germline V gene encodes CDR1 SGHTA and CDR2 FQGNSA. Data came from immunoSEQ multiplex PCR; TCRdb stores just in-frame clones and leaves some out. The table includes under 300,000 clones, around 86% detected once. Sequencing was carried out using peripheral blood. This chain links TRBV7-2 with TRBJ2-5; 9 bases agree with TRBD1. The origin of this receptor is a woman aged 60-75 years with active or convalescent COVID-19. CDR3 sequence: CASSRGQGFEETQYF. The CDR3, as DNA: TGTGCCAGCAGCCGCGGACAGGGGTTTGAAGAGACCCAGTACTTC.